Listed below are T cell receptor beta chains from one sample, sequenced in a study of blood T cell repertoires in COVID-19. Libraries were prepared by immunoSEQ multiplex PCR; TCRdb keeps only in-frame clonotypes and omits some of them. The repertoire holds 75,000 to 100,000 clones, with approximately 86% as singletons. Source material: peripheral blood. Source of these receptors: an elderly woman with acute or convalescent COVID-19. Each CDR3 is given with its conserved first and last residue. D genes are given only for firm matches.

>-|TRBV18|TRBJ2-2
CASSPPQRTGELFF
TGTGCCAGCTCACCACCACAGAGAACCGGGGAGCTGTTTTTT
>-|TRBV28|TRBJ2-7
CASLDYPYEQYF
TGTGCCAGCCTGGACTACCCCTACGAGCAGTACTTC
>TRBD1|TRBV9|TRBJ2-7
CASSGQGYEQYF
TGTGCCAGCAGCGGACAGGGCTACGAGCAGTACTTC
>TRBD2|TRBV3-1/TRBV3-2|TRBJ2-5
CASSQDPGRGAWGKETQYF
TGTGCCAGCAGCCAAGATCCGGGGCGGGGGGCATGGGGTAAAGAGACCCAGTACTTC
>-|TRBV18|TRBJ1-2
CASSDKDLDYGYTF
TGTGCCAGCTCAGATAAGGATCTAGACTATGGCTACACCTTC
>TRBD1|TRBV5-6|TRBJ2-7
CASSRVDREMYEQYF
TGTGCCAGCAGCCGCGTTGACAGGGAAATGTACGAGCAGTACTTC
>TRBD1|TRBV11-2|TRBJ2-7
CASSLETGSSYEQYF
TGTGCCAGCAGCTTGGAGACAGGGTCCTCCTACGAGCAGTACTTC
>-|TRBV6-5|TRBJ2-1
CASSYSPGYLGNEQFF
TGTGCCAGCAGTTACTCGCCAGGGTACTTAGGCAATGAGCAGTTCTTC
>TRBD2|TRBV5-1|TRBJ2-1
CASRRGGYNEQFF
TGCGCCAGCAGACGGGGGGGCTACAATGAGCAGTTCTTC
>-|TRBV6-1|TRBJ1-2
CASSEQGRLNYGYTF
TGTGCCAGCAGTGAACAGGGGAGACTCAACTATGGCTACACCTTC